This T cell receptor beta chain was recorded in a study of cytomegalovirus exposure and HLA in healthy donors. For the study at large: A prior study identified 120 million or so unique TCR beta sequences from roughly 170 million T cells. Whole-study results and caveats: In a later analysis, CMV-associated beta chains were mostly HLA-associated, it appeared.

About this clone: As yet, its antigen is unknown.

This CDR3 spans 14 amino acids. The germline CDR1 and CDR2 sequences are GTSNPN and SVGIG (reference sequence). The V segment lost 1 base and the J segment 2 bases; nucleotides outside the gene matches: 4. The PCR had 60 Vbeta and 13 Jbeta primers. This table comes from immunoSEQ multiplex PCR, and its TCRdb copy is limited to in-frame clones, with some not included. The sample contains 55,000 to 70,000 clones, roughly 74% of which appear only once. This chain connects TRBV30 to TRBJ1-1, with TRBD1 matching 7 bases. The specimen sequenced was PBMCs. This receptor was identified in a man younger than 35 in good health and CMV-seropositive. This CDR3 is CAWSETGFNTEAFF. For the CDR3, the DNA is TGTGCCTGGAGTGAGACAGGGTTTAACACTGAAGCTTTCTTT.